This TCR beta chain was found in a study of CD8 T cells in ankylosing spondylitis. Study observations and caveats: The clones that were linked to disease were reported to be significantly enriched in matched synovial fluid samples from ankylosing spondylitis patients. Ankylosing spondylitis blood seemed to carry a telltale TCR beta motif made of several highly homologous variants. Relatively scarce in peripheral blood, disease-linked clones were CD8+.

This clonotype was detected a few times. Antigen unknown. Quantitative molecular-barcoded 5'-RACE generated the TCR beta libraries. TCRdb reprocessed the 5' RACE reads via MiXCR and lists one record per CDR3 protein. The profile shows nearly 25,000 distinct CDR3 sequences, about a sixth of them singletons. The CDR3 is made up of 13 amino acids. Trimming cost V 6 bases and J 5 bases, with 10 bases left between them. Per the germline V gene, CDR1 is SNHLY and CDR2 is FYNNEI. This chain uses TRBV2 with TRBJ1-4, with unresolved D. Sequences were obtained from blood. This receptor was taken from a male donor with ankylosing spondylitis or in good health (not recorded which). For the CDR3, the DNA is TGTGCCAGCAGGCAACAGAGAAATGAAAAACTGTTTTTT. Translated, it gives CASRQQRNEKLFF.